This T cell receptor (beta chain) was documented in a study of blood T cell repertoires in COVID-19. Study context: Collection of acute and convalescent COVID-19 samples took place in the United States, Italy and Spain.

Germline V gene lookup returns CDR1 SGHRS and CDR2 YFSETQ. There are 14 residues in the CDR3. The V segment lost 4 bases and the J segment 5 bases; nucleotides outside the gene matches: 5. Authors' analysis steps: Nucleated cell number was recorded as an estimate derived from reference gene primer amplification. Generated by immunoSEQ multiplex PCR, the TCRdb table keeps only in-frame clones and is missing some. D and trimming were read from the DNA, whereas the V and J calls and clone size are those reported in that table. The sample has around 140,000 clones, about 81% seen once. The rearrangement links TRBV5-1 to TRBJ1-2; 10 bases fit TRBD1. Sequencing was performed on peripheral blood. The origin of this receptor is an elderly woman with acute or convalescent COVID-19. CDR3 residues: CASSPPGQGYGYTF. The DNA of the CDR3 is TGCGCCAGCAGCCCGCCGGGACAGGGGTATGGCTACACCTTC.